This T cell receptor (beta chain) was recovered during a study of blood T cell repertoires in COVID-19. Overall study: The United States, Italy and Spain provided the acute and convalescent COVID-19 samples.

Repertoires were generated with immunoSEQ multiplex PCR, while TCRdb's copy carries only in-frame clones and drops some. The sample lists fewer than 200,000 clones, approximately 90% occurring once. Trimming removed 0 bases from V and 5 bases from J; junction bases left unmatched: 7. This CDR3 region has 16 residues. The germline CDR1 and CDR2 sequences are LGHNA and YNFKEQ. The chain recombines TRBV4-2 with TRBJ1-1, with 9 positions matching TRBD1. The TCR comes from a man aged 50-59 years who had recovered from COVID-19. Material for sequencing was peripheral blood. The CDR3 DNA reads as TGTGCCAGCAGCCAAGATCCTAGACAGGGGGGGACTGAAGCTTTCTTT. Translation gives CASSQDPRQGGTEAFF.